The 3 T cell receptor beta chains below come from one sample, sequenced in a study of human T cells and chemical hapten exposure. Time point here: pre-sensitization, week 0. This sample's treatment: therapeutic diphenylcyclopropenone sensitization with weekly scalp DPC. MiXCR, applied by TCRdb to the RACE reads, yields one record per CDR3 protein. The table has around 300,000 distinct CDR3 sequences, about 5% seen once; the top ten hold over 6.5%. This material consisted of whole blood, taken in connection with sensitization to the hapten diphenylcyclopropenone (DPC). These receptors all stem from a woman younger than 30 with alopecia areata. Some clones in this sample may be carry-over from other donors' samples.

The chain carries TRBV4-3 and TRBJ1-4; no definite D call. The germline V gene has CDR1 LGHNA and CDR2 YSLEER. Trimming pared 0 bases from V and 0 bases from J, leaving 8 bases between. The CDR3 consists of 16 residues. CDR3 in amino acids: CASSQDGVATNEKLFF. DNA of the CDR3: TGCGCCAGCAGCCAAGACGGCGTTGCAACTAATGAAAAACTGTTTTTT.

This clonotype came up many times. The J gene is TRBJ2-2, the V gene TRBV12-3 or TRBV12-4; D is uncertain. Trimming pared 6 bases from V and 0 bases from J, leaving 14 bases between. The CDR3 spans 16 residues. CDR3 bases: TGTGCCAGCAGCCATACTACACGTACGAACACCGGGGAGCTGTTTTTT. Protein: CASSHTTRTNTGELFF.

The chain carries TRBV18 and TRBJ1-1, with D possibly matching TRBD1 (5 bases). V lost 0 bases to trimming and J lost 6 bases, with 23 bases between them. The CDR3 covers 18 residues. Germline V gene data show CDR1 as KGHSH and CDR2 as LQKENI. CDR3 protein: CASSPPSFSGQGKAEAFF. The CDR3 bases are TGTGCCAGCTCACCACCTTCGTTTTCCGGGCAGGGTAAAGCTGAAGCTTTCTTT.